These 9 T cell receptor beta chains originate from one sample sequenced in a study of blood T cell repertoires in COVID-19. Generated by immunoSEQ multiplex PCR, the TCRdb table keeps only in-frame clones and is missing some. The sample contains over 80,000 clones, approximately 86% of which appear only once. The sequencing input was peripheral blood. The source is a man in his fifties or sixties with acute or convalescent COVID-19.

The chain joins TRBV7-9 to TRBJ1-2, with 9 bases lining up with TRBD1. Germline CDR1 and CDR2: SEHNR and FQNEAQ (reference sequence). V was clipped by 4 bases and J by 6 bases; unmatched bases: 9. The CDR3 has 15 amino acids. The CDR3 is CASSSLPGTGHGYTF. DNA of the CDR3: TGTGCCAGCAGCTCCTTACCCGGGACAGGGCATGGCTACACCTTC.

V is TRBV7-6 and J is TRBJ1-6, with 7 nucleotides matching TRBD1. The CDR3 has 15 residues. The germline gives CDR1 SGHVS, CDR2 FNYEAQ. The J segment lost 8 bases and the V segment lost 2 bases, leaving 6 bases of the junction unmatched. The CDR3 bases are TGTGCCAGCAGCTTAAGCAGGGGGATTTATTCACCCCTCCACTTT. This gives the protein CASSLSRGIYSPLHF.

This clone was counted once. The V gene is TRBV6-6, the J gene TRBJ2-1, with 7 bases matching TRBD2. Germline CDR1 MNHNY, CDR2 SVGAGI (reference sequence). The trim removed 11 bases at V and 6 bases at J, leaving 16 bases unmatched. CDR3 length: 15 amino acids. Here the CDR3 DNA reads TGTGCCGCAGAGGACGCGGGAGTCGGTGGCAATGAGCAGTTCTTC. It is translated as CAAEDAGVGGNEQFF.

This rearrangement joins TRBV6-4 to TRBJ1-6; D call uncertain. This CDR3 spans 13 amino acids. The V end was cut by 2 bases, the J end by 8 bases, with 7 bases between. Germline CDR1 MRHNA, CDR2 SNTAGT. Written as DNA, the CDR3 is TGTGCCAGCAGTGACAAGCCGTATTCACCCCTCCACTTT. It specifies CASSDKPYSPLHF.

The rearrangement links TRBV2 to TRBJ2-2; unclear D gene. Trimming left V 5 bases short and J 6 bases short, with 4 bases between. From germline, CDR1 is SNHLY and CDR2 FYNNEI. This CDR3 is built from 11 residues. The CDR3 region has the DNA TGTGCCAGCAGTCTAGCCGGGGAGCTGTTTTTT. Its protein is CASSLAGELFF.

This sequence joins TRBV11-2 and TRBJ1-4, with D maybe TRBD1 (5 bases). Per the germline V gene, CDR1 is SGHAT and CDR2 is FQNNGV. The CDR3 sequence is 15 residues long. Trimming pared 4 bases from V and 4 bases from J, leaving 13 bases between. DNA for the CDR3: TGTGCCAGCAGCTCCTCCGGGGGTGGTAATGAAAAACTGTTTTTT. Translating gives CASSSSGGGNEKLFF.

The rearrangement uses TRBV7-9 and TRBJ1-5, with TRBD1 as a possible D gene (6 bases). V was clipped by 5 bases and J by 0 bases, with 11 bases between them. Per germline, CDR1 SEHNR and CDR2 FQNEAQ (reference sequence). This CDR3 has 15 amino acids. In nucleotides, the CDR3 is TGTGCCAGCAGCGTAGGGACAATTAGCAATCAGCCCCAGCATTTT. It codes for CASSVGTISNQPQHF.

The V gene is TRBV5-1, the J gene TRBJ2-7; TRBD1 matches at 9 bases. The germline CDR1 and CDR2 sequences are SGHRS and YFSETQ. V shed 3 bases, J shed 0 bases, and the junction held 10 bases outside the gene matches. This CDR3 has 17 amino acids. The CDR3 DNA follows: TGCGCCAGCAGCTCTCCGGGACAGGGCGATGGCTCCTACGAGCAGTACTTC. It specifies CASSSPGQGDGSYEQYF.

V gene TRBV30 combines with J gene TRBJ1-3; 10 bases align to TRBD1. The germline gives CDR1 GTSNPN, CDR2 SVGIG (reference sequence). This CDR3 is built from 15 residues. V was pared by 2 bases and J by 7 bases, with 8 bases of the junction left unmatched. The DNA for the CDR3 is TGTGCCTGGAGTCCTGGGTGGACAGGGGGGAACACCATATATTTT. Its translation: CAWSPGWTGGNTIYF.